The rows below give T cell receptor beta chains drawn from one sample of a study of shared clonotypes between healthy human individuals. Libraries were prepared by immunoSEQ multiplex PCR; TCRdb keeps only in-frame clonotypes and omits some of them. The repertoire holds 1.4 million or so clones, with about 98.5% as singletons. Material for sequencing was naive CD4+ T cells sorted from blood. The receptors were sampled from a man in his thirties or forties in good health. CDR3s include the opening cysteine and the closing phenylalanine or tryptophan. Fields, in order: D gene, clone size, V gene, J gene, CDR3 protein, CDR3 DNA. The D gene is left open where the match is weak. Some rows have no size entry. The others give once, few or many, or a class for an expanded clone.

D: NA; size: once; V: TRBV15; J: TRBJ1-3; CDR3: CATSRDAGAVGNTIYF; DNA: TGTGCCACCAGCAGAGATGCAGGGGCGGTAGGAAACACCATATATTTT
D: TRBD1; size: NA; V: TRBV7-2; J: TRBJ1-2; CDR3: CASSLARGLYGYTF; DNA: TGTGCCAGCAGCTTAGCCAGGGGGCTCTATGGCTACACCTTC
D: TRBD2; size: NA; V: TRBV5-1; J: TRBJ2-7; CDR3: CASSSSFGTSFTYEQYF; DNA: TGCGCCAGCAGCTCTAGCTTTGGGACTAGTTTCACCTACGAGCAGTACTTC
D: NA; size: NA; V: TRBV10-3; J: TRBJ1-2; CDR3: CAISVQVNYGYTF; DNA: TGTGCCATCAGCGTACAGGTGAACTATGGCTACACCTTC
D: NA; size: NA; V: TRBV2; J: TRBJ2-1; CDR3: CATTQTGLSGEQFF; DNA: TGTGCCACGACTCAGACAGGCCTCTCGGGTGAGCAGTTCTTC
D: NA; size: once; V: TRBV11-3; J: TRBJ2-1; CDR3: CASSYAHRGEQFF; DNA: TGTGCCAGCAGCTACGCCCACCGGGGTGAGCAGTTCTTC
D: NA; size: NA; V: TRBV10-1; J: TRBJ2-3; CDR3: CASSASQSTDTQYF; DNA: TGCGCCAGCAGTGCTTCCCAGAGCACAGATACGCAGTATTTT
D: NA; size: NA; V: TRBV18; J: TRBJ2-1; CDR3: CASSPLVAEGYNEQFF; DNA: TGTGCCAGCTCACCATTAGTAGCGGAAGGATACAATGAGCAGTTCTTC
D: TRBD2; size: NA; V: TRBV5-1; J: TRBJ2-7; CDR3: CASSWGLGVAYEQYF; DNA: TGCGCCAGCAGCTGGGGACTAGGGGTTGCCTACGAGCAGTACTTC
D: NA; size: once; V: TRBV27; J: TRBJ2-1; CDR3: CASSPGQILYNEQFF; DNA: TGTGCCAGCAGCCCCGGTCAAATTTTATACAATGAGCAGTTCTTC
D: NA; size: NA; V: TRBV2; J: TRBJ1-5; CDR3: CASREGLSNQPQHF; DNA: TGTGCCAGCAGGGAAGGACTGAGCAATCAGCCCCAGCATTTT
D: NA; size: NA; V: TRBV5-8; J: TRBJ2-7; CDR3: CASSSEGASAYEQYF; DNA: TGTGCCAGCAGCTCCGAGGGGGCTAGCGCCTACGAGCAGTACTTC
D: NA; size: NA; V: TRBV2; J: TRBJ1-1; CDR3: CASSEAPGWNTEAFF; DNA: TGTGCCAGCAGTGAAGCACCAGGTTGGAACACTGAAGCTTTCTTT
D: TRBD2; size: NA; V: TRBV27; J: TRBJ2-1; CDR3: CASSLLGGSIEQFF; DNA: TGTGCCAGCAGTTTACTCGGCGGGAGTATTGAGCAGTTCTTC
D: NA; size: NA; V: TRBV7-9; J: TRBJ2-6; CDR3: CASSLEAGPNSGANVLTF; DNA: TGTGCCAGCAGCTTAGAAGCCGGACCGAACTCTGGGGCCAACGTCCTGACTTTC
D: TRBD2; size: NA; V: TRBV29-1; J: TRBJ2-1; CDR3: CSVGTSGRPHNEQFF; DNA: TGCAGCGTCGGAACTAGCGGGAGGCCTCACAATGAGCAGTTCTTC
D: NA; size: NA; V: TRBV6-5; J: TRBJ2-7; CDR3: CASSYSRGPLGDEQYF; DNA: TGTGCCAGCAGTTACTCAAGGGGTCCCCTGGGTGACGAGCAGTACTTC
D: TRBD2; size: once; V: TRBV28; J: TRBJ2-7; CDR3: CASSRPGLAGANF; DNA: TGTGCCAGCAGCCGTCCTGGACTAGCGGGAGCAAACTTC
D: NA; size: NA; V: TRBV6-1; J: TRBJ2-1; CDR3: CASSVDWRVYNEQFF; DNA: TGTGCCAGCAGTGTCGACTGGCGGGTATACAATGAGCAGTTCTTC
D: NA; size: NA; V: TRBV5-1; J: TRBJ2-1; CDR3: CASSSNSAASYNEQFF; DNA: TGCGCCAGCAGCTCCAATAGCGCGGCCTCCTACAATGAGCAGTTCTTC
D: NA; size: NA; V: TRBV7-2; J: TRBJ2-5; CDR3: CASSQTSFETQYF; DNA: TGTGCCAGCAGCCAAACTAGTTTTGAGACCCAGTACTTC
D: TRBD2; size: NA; V: TRBV9; J: TRBJ2-1; CDR3: CASSPPPGGLNEQFF; DNA: TGTGCCAGCAGCCCCCCTCCGGGAGGTCTCAATGAGCAGTTCTTC
D: NA; size: NA; V: TRBV25-1; J: TRBJ2-7; CDR3: CASSPGGPIYEQYF; DNA: TGTGCCAGCAGCCCCGGGGGCCCTATCTACGAGCAGTACTTC
D: NA; size: NA; V: TRBV29-1; J: TRBJ2-5; CDR3: CSVLGRFQETQYF; DNA: TGCAGCGTTTTGGGACGGTTCCAAGAGACCCAGTACTTC
D: NA; size: NA; V: TRBV7-9; J: TRBJ2-2; CDR3: CASSLIKGTGELFF; DNA: TGTGCCAGCAGCTTAATAAAGGGTACCGGGGAGCTGTTTTTT
D: TRBD1; size: NA; V: TRBV27; J: TRBJ1-4; CDR3: CASSRQGGEKLFF; DNA: TGTGCCAGCAGCCGACAGGGCGGGGAAAAACTGTTTTTT
D: NA; size: NA; V: TRBV20-1; J: TRBJ2-1; CDR3: CSAVGNWEQFF; DNA: TGCAGTGCGGTGGGAAATTGGGAGCAGTTCTTC
D: NA; size: NA; V: TRBV30; J: TRBJ2-1; CDR3: CAWSPGNEQFF; DNA: TGTGCCTGGAGTCCAGGGAATGAGCAGTTCTTC
D: NA; size: NA; V: TRBV5-1; J: TRBJ1-4; CDR3: CASSIQGGNEKLFF; DNA: TGCGCCAGCAGCATACAAGGGGGGAATGAAAAACTGTTTTTT
D: TRBD1; size: NA; V: TRBV5-4; J: TRBJ2-1; CDR3: CASSLAGQGSNEQFF; DNA: TGTGCCAGCAGCTTGGCGGGACAGGGATCGAATGAGCAGTTCTTC
D: TRBD1; size: NA; V: TRBV9; J: TRBJ2-1; CDR3: CASSDGTGLIGQFF; DNA: TGTGCCAGCAGCGACGGGACAGGGCTTATCGGGCAGTTCTTC
D: TRBD2; size: once; V: TRBV5-6; J: TRBJ2-2; CDR3: CASSLFLAGPGELFF; DNA: TGTGCCAGCAGCTTGTTCCTAGCGGGGCCCGGGGAGCTGTTTTTT
D: TRBD1; size: NA; V: TRBV5-1; J: TRBJ2-2; CDR3: CASSYSIYSTTGAGELFF; DNA: TGCGCCAGCAGCTATTCCATTTACTCGACCACAGGGGCCGGGGAGCTGTTTTTT
D: TRBD1; size: NA; V: TRBV7-9; J: TRBJ2-3; CDR3: CASSYTGADTQYF; DNA: TGTGCCAGCAGTTACACAGGGGCAGATACGCAGTATTTT
D: NA; size: NA; V: TRBV27; J: TRBJ2-3; CDR3: CASSSRTGTDTQYF; DNA: TGTGCCAGCAGTTCAAGAACAGGCACAGATACGCAGTATTTT
D: NA; size: NA; V: TRBV11-2; J: TRBJ2-7; CDR3: CASSPGTRLNYEQYF; DNA: TGTGCCAGCAGCCCGGGGACTCGATTAAACTACGAGCAGTACTTC
D: NA; size: NA; V: TRBV10-3; J: TRBJ2-6; CDR3: CAISEISGANVLTF; DNA: TGTGCCATCAGTGAAATCTCTGGGGCCAACGTCCTGACTTTC
D: NA; size: NA; V: TRBV19; J: TRBJ2-7; CDR3: CASSPRLNYEQYF; DNA: TGTGCCAGTAGTCCTAGACTAAACTACGAGCAGTACTTC
D: NA; size: NA; V: TRBV9; J: TRBJ2-3; CDR3: CASSVAPPGPAAPDTQYF; DNA: TGTGCCAGCAGCGTAGCACCCCCTGGACCCGCCGCCCCAGATACGCAGTATTTT
D: NA; size: NA; V: TRBV7-8; J: TRBJ2-5; CDR3: CASSSRVRTALTVGYF; DNA: TGTGCCAGCAGCTCCCGAGTTCGGACAGCCCTTACGGTAGGGTACTTC
D: TRBD2; size: NA; V: TRBV18; J: TRBJ2-5; CDR3: CASSFASSGRTIKTQYF; DNA: TGTGCCAGCTCATTCGCTTCTAGCGGGAGAACTATAAAGACCCAGTACTTC
D: NA; size: NA; V: TRBV7-9; J: TRBJ2-7; CDR3: CASSFVSGPSGISYEQYF; DNA: TGTGCCAGCAGCTTCGTCTCGGGGCCATCGGGGATATCCTACGAGCAGTACTTC
D: NA; size: NA; V: TRBV29-1; J: TRBJ1-2; CDR3: CSVGARQNYGYTF; DNA: TGCAGCGTTGGGGCCCGACAGAACTATGGCTACACCTTC
D: TRBD2; size: NA; V: TRBV19; J: TRBJ2-2; CDR3: CASSIRTSGSANTGELFF; DNA: TGTGCCAGTAGTATAAGGACAAGCGGGAGCGCTAACACCGGGGAGCTGTTTTTT
D: NA; size: NA; V: TRBV7-6; J: TRBJ2-3; CDR3: CASSLRPTDTQYF; DNA: TGTGCCAGCAGCCTAAGGCCGACAGATACGCAGTATTTT
D: NA; size: NA; V: TRBV29-1; J: TRBJ2-1; CDR3: CSVAASYNEQFF; DNA: TGCAGCGTAGCGGCCTCCTACAATGAGCAGTTCTTC
D: NA; size: NA; V: TRBV18; J: TRBJ2-7; CDR3: CASSPLLRTTGPNEQYF; DNA: TGTGCCAGCTCACCTCTTTTGCGAACGACGGGACCAAACGAGCAGTACTTC
D: NA; size: NA; V: TRBV6-5; J: TRBJ2-1; CDR3: CASSYFGIGSYNEQFF; DNA: TGTGCCAGCAGTTATTTTGGGATCGGGTCCTACAATGAGCAGTTCTTC
D: NA; size: few; V: TRBV25-1; J: TRBJ2-4; CDR3: CASRGPGDKNIQYF; DNA: TGTGCCAGCAGAGGTCCGGGGGACAAAAACATTCAGTACTTC